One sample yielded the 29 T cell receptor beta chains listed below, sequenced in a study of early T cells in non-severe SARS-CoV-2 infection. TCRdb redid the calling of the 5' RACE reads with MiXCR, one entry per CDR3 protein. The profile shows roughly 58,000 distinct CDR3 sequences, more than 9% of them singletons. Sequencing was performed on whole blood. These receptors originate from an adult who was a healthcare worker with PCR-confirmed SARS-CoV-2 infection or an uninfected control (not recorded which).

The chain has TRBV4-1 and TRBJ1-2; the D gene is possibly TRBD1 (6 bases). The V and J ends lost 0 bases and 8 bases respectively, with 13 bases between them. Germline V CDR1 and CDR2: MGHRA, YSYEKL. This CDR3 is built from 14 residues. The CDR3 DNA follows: TGCGCCAGCAGCCAAGAGACGGGGGCGAGAGGCTACACCTTC. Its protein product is CASSQETGARGYTF.

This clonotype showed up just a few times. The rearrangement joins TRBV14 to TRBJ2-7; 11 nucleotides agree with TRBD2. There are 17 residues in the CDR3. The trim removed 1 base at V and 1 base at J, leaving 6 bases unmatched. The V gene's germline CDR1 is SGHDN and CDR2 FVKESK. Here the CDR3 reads CASSQASGRKSSYEQYF. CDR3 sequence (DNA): TGTGCCAGCAGCCAAGCTAGCGGGAGGAAAAGTTCCTACGAGCAGTACTTC.

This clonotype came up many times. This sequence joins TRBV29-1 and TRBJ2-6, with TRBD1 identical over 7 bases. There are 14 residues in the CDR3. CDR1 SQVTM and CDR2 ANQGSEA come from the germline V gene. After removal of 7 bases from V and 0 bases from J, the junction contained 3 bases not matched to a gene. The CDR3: CSAGTASGANVLTF. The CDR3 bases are TGCAGCGCTGGGACAGCCTCTGGGGCCAACGTCCTGACTTTC.

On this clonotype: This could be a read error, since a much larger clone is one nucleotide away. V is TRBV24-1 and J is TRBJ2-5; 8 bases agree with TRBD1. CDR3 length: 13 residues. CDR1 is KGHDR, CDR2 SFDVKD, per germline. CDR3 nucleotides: TGTGCCACCAGTTCAGGGGGCGCAGAGACCCATTACTTC. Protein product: CATSSGGAETHYF.

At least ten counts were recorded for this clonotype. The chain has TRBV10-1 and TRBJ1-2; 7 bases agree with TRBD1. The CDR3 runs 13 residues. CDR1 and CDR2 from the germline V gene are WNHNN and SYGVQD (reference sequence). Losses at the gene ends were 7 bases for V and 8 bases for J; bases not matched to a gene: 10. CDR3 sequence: CASNLRGQVGYTF. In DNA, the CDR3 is TGCGCCAGCAATTTGAGGGGGCAGGTAGGCTACACCTTC.

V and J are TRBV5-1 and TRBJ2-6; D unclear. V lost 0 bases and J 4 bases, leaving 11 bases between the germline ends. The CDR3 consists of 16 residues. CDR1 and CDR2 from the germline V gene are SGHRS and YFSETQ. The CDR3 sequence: CASSLASASGANVLTF. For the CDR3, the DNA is TGCGCCAGCAGCTTGGCCTCGGCTTCGGGGGCCAACGTCCTGACTTTC.

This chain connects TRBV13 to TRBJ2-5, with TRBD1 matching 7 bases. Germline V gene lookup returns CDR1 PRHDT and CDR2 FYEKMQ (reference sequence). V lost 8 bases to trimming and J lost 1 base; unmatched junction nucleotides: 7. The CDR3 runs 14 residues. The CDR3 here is CASSYRGSQETQYF. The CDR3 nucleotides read TGTGCCAGCTCCTACAGGGGTTCCCAAGAGACCCAGTACTTC.

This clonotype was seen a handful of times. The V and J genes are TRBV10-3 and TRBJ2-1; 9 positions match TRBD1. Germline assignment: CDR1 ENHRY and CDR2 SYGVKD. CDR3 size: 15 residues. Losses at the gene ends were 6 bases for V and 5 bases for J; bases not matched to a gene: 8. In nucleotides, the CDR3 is TGTGCCATCAGCCAGACAGGGGGGCTCCACAATGAGCAGTTCTTC. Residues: CAISQTGGLHNEQFF.

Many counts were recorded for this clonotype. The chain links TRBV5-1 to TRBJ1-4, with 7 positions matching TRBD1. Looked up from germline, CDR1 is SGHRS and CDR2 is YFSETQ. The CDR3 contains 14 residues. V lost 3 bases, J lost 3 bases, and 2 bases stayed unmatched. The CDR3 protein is CASSSGQPNEKLFF. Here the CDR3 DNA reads TGCGCCAGCAGCTCGGGACAGCCTAATGAAAAACTGTTTTTT. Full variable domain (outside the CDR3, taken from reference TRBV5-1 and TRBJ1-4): KAGVTQTPRYLIKTRGQQVTLSCSPISGHRSVSWYQQTPGQGLQFLFEYFSETQRNKGNFPGRFSGRQFSNSRSEMNVSTLELGDSALYLCASSSGQPNEKLFFGSGTQLSVL.

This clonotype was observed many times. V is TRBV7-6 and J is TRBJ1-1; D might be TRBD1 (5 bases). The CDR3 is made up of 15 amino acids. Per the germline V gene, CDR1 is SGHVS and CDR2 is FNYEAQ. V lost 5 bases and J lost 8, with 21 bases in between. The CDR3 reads CASSPQGGGATEAFF. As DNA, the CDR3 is TGTGCCAGCAGCCCGCAGGGTGGCGGGGCTACCGAAGCTTTCTTT. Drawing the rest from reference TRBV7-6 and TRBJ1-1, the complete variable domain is GAGVSQSPRYKVTKRGQDVALRCDPISGHVSLYWYRQALGQGPEFLTYFNYEAQQDKSGLPNDRFSAERPEGSISTLTIQRTEQRDSAMYRCASSPQGGGATEAFFGQGTRLTVV.

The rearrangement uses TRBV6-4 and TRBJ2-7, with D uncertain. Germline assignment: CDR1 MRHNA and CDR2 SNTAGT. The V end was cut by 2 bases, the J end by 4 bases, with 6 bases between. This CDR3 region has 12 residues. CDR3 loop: CASSDREYEQYF. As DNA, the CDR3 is TGTGCCAGCAGTGACAGGGAATACGAGCAGTACTTC.

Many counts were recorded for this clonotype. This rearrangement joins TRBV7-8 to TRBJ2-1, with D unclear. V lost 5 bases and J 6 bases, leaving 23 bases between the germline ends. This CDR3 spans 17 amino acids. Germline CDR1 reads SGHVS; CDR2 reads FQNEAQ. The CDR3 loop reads CASSTRLRSTFPNEQFF. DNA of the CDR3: TGTGCCAGCAGCACTCGACTCAGGTCAACCTTTCCCAATGAGCAGTTCTTC.

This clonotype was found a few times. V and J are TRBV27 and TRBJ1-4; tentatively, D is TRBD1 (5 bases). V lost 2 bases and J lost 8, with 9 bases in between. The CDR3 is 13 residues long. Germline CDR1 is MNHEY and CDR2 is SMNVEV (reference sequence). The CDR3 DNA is TGTGCCAGCAGTTTAAGGGGCTCCGAAAAACTGTTTTTT. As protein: CASSLRGSEKLFF.

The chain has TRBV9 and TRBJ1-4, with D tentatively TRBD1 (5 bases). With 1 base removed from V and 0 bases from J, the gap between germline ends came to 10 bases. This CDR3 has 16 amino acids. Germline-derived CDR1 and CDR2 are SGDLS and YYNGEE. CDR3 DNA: TGTGCCAGCAGCGTATCCCAGGGACCAACTAATGAAAAACTGTTTTTT. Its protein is CASSVSQGPTNEKLFF.

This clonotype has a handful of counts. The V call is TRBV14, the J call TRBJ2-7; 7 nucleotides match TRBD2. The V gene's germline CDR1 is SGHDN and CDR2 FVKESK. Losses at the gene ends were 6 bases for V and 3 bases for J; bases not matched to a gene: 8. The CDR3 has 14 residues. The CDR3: CASSSSGTFYEQYF. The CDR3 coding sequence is TGTGCCAGCAGTTCGAGCGGGACCTTCTACGAGCAGTACTTC.

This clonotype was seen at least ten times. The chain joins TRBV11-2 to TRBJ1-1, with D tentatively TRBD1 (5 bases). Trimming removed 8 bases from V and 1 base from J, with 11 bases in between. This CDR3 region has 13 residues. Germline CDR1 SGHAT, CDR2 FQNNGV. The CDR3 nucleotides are TGTGCCAGCTTGCGGGGGAGGAACACTGAAGCTTTCTTT. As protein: CASLRGRNTEAFF.

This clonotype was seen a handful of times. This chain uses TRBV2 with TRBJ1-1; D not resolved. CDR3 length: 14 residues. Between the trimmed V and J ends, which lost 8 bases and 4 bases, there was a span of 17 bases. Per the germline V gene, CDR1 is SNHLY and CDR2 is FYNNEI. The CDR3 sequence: CASLIRPLGTEAFF. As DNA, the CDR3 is TGTGCCAGCCTCATCCGCCCTCTGGGCACTGAAGCTTTCTTT.

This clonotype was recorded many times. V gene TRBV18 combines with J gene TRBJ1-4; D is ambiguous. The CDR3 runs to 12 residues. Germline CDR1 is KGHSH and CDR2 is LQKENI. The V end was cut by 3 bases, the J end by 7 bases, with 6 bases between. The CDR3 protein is CASSPGGEKLFF. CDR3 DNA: TGTGCCAGCTCACCGGGAGGTGAAAAACTGTTTTTT.

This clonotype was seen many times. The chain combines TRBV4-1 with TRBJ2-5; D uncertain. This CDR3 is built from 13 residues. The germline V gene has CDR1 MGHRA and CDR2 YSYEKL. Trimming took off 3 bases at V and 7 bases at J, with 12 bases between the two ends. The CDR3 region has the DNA TGCGCCAGCAGCCAGATCACAATGGGGACCCAGTACTTC. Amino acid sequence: CASSQITMGTQYF.

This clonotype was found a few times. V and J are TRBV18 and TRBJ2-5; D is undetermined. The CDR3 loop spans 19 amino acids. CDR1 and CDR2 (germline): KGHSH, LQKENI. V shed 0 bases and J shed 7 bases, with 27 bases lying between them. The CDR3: CASSPPSSVGGISVGTQYF. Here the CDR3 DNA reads TGTGCCAGCTCACCACCGTCATCGGTGGGCGGAATTTCCGTCGGGACCCAGTACTTC.

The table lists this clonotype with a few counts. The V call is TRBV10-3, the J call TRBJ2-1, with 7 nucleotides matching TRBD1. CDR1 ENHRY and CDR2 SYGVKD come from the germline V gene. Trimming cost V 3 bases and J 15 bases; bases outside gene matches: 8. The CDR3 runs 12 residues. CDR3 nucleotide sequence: TGTGCCATCAGTGACTTGACAGGGAGTCCGTTCTTC. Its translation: CAISDLTGSPFF.

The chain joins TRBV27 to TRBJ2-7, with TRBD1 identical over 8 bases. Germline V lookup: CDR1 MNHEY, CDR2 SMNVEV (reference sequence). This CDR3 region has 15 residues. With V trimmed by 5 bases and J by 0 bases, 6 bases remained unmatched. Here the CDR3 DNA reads TGTGCCAGCAGTACGGGGACAGGTGTCTCCTACGAGCAGTACTTC. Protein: CASSTGTGVSYEQYF.

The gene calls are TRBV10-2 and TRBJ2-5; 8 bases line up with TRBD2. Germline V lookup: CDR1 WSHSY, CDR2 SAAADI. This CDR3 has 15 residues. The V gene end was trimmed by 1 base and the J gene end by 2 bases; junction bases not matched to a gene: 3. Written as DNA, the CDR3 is TGCGCCAGCAGTGAGTTAATAGCGGGGCAAGAGACCCAGTACTTC. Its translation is CASSELIAGQETQYF.

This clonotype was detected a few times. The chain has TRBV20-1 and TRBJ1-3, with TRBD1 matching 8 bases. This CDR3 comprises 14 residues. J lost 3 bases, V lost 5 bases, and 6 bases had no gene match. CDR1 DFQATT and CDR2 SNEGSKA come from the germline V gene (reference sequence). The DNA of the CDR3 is TGCAGTGCTCGTCAGACAGGGGTTGGAAACACCATATATTTT. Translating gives CSARQTGVGNTIYF.

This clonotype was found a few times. The CDR3 is CSAKTGNTIYF. CDR3 DNA sequence: TGCAGTGCCAAGACAGGAAACACCATATATTTT. The chain uses TRBV20-1 and TRBJ1-3; D not resolved. V shed 6 bases and J shed 4 bases, with 7 bases lying between them. CDR1 and CDR2 from the germline V gene are DFQATT and SNEGSKA (reference sequence). CDR3 length equals 11 residues.

CDR3 DNA sequence: TGCAGTGCTAGAAATCTAGCGGGAGGTTACACCGGGGAGCTGTTTTTT. Amino acid sequence: CSARNLAGGYTGELFF. This sequence joins TRBV20-1 and TRBJ2-2; TRBD2 aligns across 11 bases. The junction had 5 bases not matched to a gene; V was cut back by 2 bases and J by 3 bases. Per the germline V gene, CDR1 is DFQATT and CDR2 is SNEGSKA (reference sequence). There are 16 residues in the CDR3.

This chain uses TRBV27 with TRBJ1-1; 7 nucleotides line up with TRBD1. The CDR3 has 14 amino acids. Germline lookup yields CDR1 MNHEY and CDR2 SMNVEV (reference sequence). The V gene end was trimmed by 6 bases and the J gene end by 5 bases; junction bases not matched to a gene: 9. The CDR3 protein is CASSQNTGVTEAFF. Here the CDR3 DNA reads TGTGCCAGCAGCCAAAATACAGGGGTGACTGAAGCTTTCTTT.

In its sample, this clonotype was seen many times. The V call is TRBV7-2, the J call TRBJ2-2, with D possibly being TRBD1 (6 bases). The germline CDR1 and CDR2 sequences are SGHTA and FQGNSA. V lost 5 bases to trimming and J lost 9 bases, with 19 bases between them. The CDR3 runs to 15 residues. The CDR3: CASSTDNRADRELFF. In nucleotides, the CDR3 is TGTGCCAGCAGCACCGATAACAGGGCCGACCGGGAGCTGTTTTTT.

The CDR3 reads CASSRRTGNTIYF. CDR3 bases: TGTGCCAGCAGTCGGAGAACTGGAAACACCATATATTTT. The rearrangement joins TRBV28 to TRBJ1-3; no clear D gene. Looked up from germline, CDR1 is MDHEN and CDR2 is SYDVKM. V dropped 5 bases and J dropped 2 bases, with 7 bases sitting between them. The CDR3 has 13 amino acids.